The 25 T cell receptor beta chains below come from one sample, sequenced in a study of cytomegalovirus exposure and HLA in healthy donors. PCR used 60 Vbeta primers and 13 Jbeta primers. Profiled with immunoSEQ multiplex PCR; TCRdb holds only in-frame clones, not every one. This sample has some 130,000 clones, with approximately 80% found just once. Sequencing was performed on PBMCs. These receptors were collected from a male donor in good health and CMV-seropositive.

The gene calls are TRBV7-3 and TRBJ2-7, with D tentatively TRBD2 (7 bases). V was trimmed by 2 bases and J by 5 bases, leaving 16 bases between them. Per germline, CDR1 SGHTA and CDR2 FQGTGA. The CDR3 consists of 15 residues. CDR3 residues: CASSLQGRGRDEQYF. In DNA form, the CDR3 reads TGTGCCAGCAGCTTACAGGGGAGGGGACGGGACGAGCAGTACTTC.

The chain carries TRBV13 and TRBJ1-6, with 8 bases aligning to TRBD1. Germline CDR1 reads PRHDT; CDR2 reads FYEKMQ (reference sequence). J was trimmed by 7 bases and V by 5 bases; bases with no gene match: 10. CDR3 length: 16 amino acids. DNA of the CDR3: TGTGCCAGCAGCGTAGACAGGGGAAGGGAAAATTCACCCCTCCACTTT. It is translated as CASSVDRGRENSPLHF. The complete variable domain, with remaining parts taken from reference TRBV13 and TRBJ1-6, reads AAGVIQSPRHLIKEKRETATLKCYPIPRHDTVYWYQQGPGQDPQFLISFYEKMQSDKGSIPDRFSAQQFSDYHSELNMSSLELGDSALYFCASSVDRGRENSPLHFGNGTRLTVT.

This clone was detected once. The CDR3 region has the DNA TGTGCCAGCAGCAGTGGGACTAGCGGGAGAGGTTCCTACGAGCAGTACTTC. It yields the protein CASSSGTSGRGSYEQYF. V is TRBV7-2 and J is TRBJ2-7; the match to TRBD2 covers 14 bases. Germline CDR1 reads SGHTA; CDR2 reads FQGNSA. J lost 1 base, V lost 5 bases, and 7 bases had no gene match. The CDR3 is made up of 17 amino acids.

The genes are TRBV4-1 and TRBJ2-3, with D possibly TRBD2 on 6 matching bases. Trimming took off 0 bases at V and 1 base at J, with 11 bases between the two ends. The CDR3 covers 16 residues. Per the germline V gene, CDR1 is MGHRA and CDR2 is YSYEKL. The CDR3 here is CASSQDWASGTDTQYF. The CDR3 coding sequence is TGCGCCAGCAGCCAAGATTGGGCTAGCGGCACAGATACGCAGTATTTT.

This rearrangement joins TRBV19 to TRBJ2-7, with TRBD1 as a possible D gene (6 bases). Trimming stripped 8 bases from V and 1 base from J, with 15 bases between. Germline CDR1 and CDR2: LNHDA and SQIVND (reference sequence). The CDR3 loop spans 14 amino acids. Here the CDR3 DNA reads TGTGCCAGTCGACAGGCTGGGGGATCCTACGAGCAGTACTTC. Protein sequence: CASRQAGGSYEQYF. Full variable domain (missing parts from reference TRBV19 and TRBJ2-7): DGGITQSPKYLFRKEGQNVTLSCEQNLNHDAMYWYRQDPGQGLRLIYYSQIVNDFQKGDIAEGYSVSREKKESFPLTVTSAQKNPTAFYLCASRQAGGSYEQYFGPGTRLTVT.

The V gene is TRBV4-2, the J gene TRBJ2-7; TRBD2 matches at 8 bases. The CDR3 contains 16 residues. Germline trimming cut 0 bases from V and 0 bases from J; bases unmatched to any gene: 4. Per germline, CDR1 LGHNA and CDR2 YNFKEQ. CDR3 in amino acids: CASSQELTSGSYEQYF. Here the CDR3 DNA reads TGTGCCAGCAGCCAAGAATTAACTAGCGGCTCCTACGAGCAGTACTTC.

The genes are TRBV12-5 and TRBJ2-1; TRBD1 agrees at 8 bases. V trimming: 6 bases; J trimming: 13 bases; junction bases outside the gene matches: 11. CDR1 is LGHNT, CDR2 FRNRAP, per germline. The CDR3 loop spans 13 amino acids. The DNA of the CDR3 is TGTGCTAGTGGCTTATATTCCGGGACAGGACAGTTCTTC. It codes for CASGLYSGTGQFF.

This sequence joins TRBV6-6 and TRBJ2-5; TRBD1 is a possible D gene (5 bases). The J call is doubtful: the DNA matches TRBJ2-7 better. The CDR3 contains 14 residues. Germline V lookup: CDR1 MNHNY, CDR2 SVGAGI (reference sequence). The CDR3 nucleotides are TGTGCCAGCAGTTACTCTTCAGGGTTGGACGAGCAGTACTTC. This encodes CASSYSSGLDEQYF.

This chain connects TRBV6-5 to TRBJ1-1; D unresolved. Germline loops: CDR1 MNHEY, CDR2 SVGAGI. The CDR3 length is 15 residues. Between the trimmed V and J ends, which lost 4 bases and 2 bases, there was a span of 14 bases. The CDR3 DNA reads TGTGCCAGCAGTTCGTTCGAGGCCGTTAACACTGAAGCTTTCTTT. Its protein is CASSSFEAVNTEAFF.

The V and J genes are TRBV10-3 and TRBJ2-1; 8 positions agree with TRBD2. The CDR3 sequence is 17 residues long. Germline-derived CDR1 and CDR2 are ENHRY and SYGVKD. The trim removed 7 bases at V and 8 bases at J, leaving 19 bases unmatched. CDR3 coding DNA: TGTGCCATCACTGACTCGGATCTCGGGACTAGGGACGATGAGCAGTTCTTC. The encoded protein is CAITDSDLGTRDDEQFF.

This sequence joins TRBV9 and TRBJ2-2; 8 bases are a match to TRBD2. The CDR3 length is 16 residues. CDR1 is SGDLS, CDR2 YYNGEE, per germline. V shed 0 bases and J 0 bases; nucleotides not matched to a gene: 1. The CDR3: CASSVAGGPNTGELFF. The CDR3 DNA reads TGTGCCAGCAGCGTAGCGGGAGGGCCGAACACCGGGGAGCTGTTTTTT.

This sequence joins TRBV7-9 and TRBJ2-1; weak D call: TRBD1 (6 bases). Deletions cut 5 bases from V and 4 bases from J, with 18 bases between. CDR3 length equals 16 residues. The germline CDR1 and CDR2 sequences are SEHNR and FQNEAQ (reference sequence). As DNA, the CDR3 is TGTGCCAGCAGCCAGGGGATAGCCATCGTTTACAATGAGCAGTTCTTC. Protein: CASSQGIAIVYNEQFF.

V is TRBV5-5 and J is TRBJ2-7; 7 bases agree with TRBD1. Germline V gene sequence: CDR1 SGHKS, CDR2 YYEKEE (reference sequence). There are 14 residues in the CDR3. V was pared by 3 bases and J by 0 bases, with 3 bases of the junction left unmatched. The CDR3 spells CASSSWDSSYEQYF. In DNA form, the CDR3 reads TGTGCCAGCAGCTCTTGGGACAGCTCCTACGAGCAGTACTTC.

This chain uses TRBV5-4 with TRBJ2-7; possibly TRBD2 for D (6 bases). The germline gives CDR1 SGHNT, CDR2 YYREEE (reference sequence). The CDR3 spans 12 residues. Trimming took off 5 bases at V and 6 bases at J, with 12 bases between the two ends. The CDR3 region is CASRPGRGEQYF. CDR3 DNA sequence: TGTGCCAGCAGACCCGGGCGGGGCGAGCAGTACTTC. Together with reference TRBV5-4 and TRBJ2-7, the CDR3 gives the full variable domain: ETGVTQSPTHLIKTRGQQVTLRCSSQSGHNTVSWYQQALGQGPQFIFQYYREEENGRGNFPPRFSGLQFPNYSSELNVNALELDDSALYLCASRPGRGEQYFGPGTRLTVT.

The rearrangement joins TRBV7-9 to TRBJ2-5; perhaps TRBD2 as D (6 bases). This CDR3 has 14 amino acids. V lost 5 bases to trimming and J lost 1 base, with 11 bases between them. The germline V gene has CDR1 SEHNR and CDR2 FQNEAQ (reference sequence). CDR3: CASSTNSGQETQYF. Here the CDR3 DNA reads TGTGCCAGCAGCACAAATAGCGGCCAAGAGACCCAGTACTTC. Filled out from reference TRBV7-9 and TRBJ2-5, the complete variable domain reads DTGVSQNPRHKITKRGQNVTFRCDPISEHNRLYWYRQTLGQGPEFLTYFQNEAQLEKSRLLSDRFSAERPKGSFSTLEIQRTEQGDSAMYLCASSTNSGQETQYFGPGTRLLVL.

The chain carries TRBV21-1 and TRBJ2-5; TRBD1 is the table's D call and was not checked against the DNA. TRBV21-1 is reported as a pseudogene. This CDR3 contains 15 residues. The DNA of the CDR3 is TGTGCCAGCAGCAGGACAGGTATTCTCCAAGAGACCCAGTACTTC. Its protein is CASSRTGILQETQYF.

The chain employs TRBV12-5 and TRBJ1-2; TRBD1 aligns across 7 bases. The CDR3 runs 13 residues. Germline values: CDR1 LGHNT, CDR2 FRNRAP. Germline trimming cut 7 bases from V and 7 bases from J; bases unmatched to any gene: 9. The CDR3 reads CASALDRVGGYTF. CDR3 sequence (DNA): TGTGCTAGTGCCCTAGACAGGGTCGGTGGCTACACCTTC. The full variable domain, completed using reference TRBV12-5 and TRBJ1-2, is DARVTQTPRHKVTEMGQEVTMRCQPILGHNTVFWYRQTMMQGLELLAYFRNRAPLDDSGMPKDRFSAEMPDATLATLKIQPSEPRDSAVYFCASALDRVGGYTFGSGTRLTVV.

The rearrangement uses TRBV4-1 and TRBJ2-5; 8 nucleotides line up with TRBD1. From germline, CDR1 is MGHRA and CDR2 YSYEKL. The CDR3 is 15 residues long. The CDR3 DNA sequence: TGCGCTACGGGACAGGCTATAACCGCGGCGGAGACCCAGTACTTC. Translating it yields CATGQAITAAETQYF.

The V gene is TRBV2, the J gene TRBJ1-1; D is unresolved. Per germline, CDR1 SNHLY and CDR2 FYNNEI. The CDR3 spans 13 residues. The V end was cut by 8 bases, the J end by 1 base, with 11 bases between. The CDR3 loop is CASGRSKNTEAFF. The CDR3 bases are TGTGCCAGCGGCAGGTCTAAGAACACTGAAGCTTTCTTT. The full variable domain, its missing parts supplied by reference TRBV2 and TRBJ1-1, is EPEVTQTPSHQVTQMGQEVILRCVPISNHLYFYWYRQILGQKVEFLVSFYNNEISEKSEIFDDQFSVERPDGSNFTLKIRSTKLEDSAMYFCASGRSKNTEAFFGQGTRLTVV.

The rearrangement joins TRBV19 to TRBJ1-4; tentative D call: TRBD1 (6 bases). CDR1 and CDR2 (germline): LNHDA, SQIVND (reference sequence). This CDR3 has 14 residues. Deletions cut 2 bases from V and 7 bases from J, with 11 bases between. The chain's CDR3 is CASSIPGAREKLFF. CDR3 coding DNA: TGTGCCAGTAGTATACCAGGGGCTCGTGAAAAACTGTTTTTT.

The V call is TRBV11-2, the J call TRBJ2-7, with 8 bases fitting TRBD1. The CDR3 has 15 amino acids. Germline CDR1 SGHAT, CDR2 FQNNGV. V was clipped by 7 bases and J by 2 bases; unmatched bases: 10. The CDR3: CASIQGTGATYEQYF. The CDR3 coding sequence is TGTGCCAGCATCCAAGGGACAGGCGCTACCTACGAGCAGTACTTC.

The chain employs TRBV9 and TRBJ2-1; TRBD2 aligns across 11 bases. Per germline, CDR1 SGDLS and CDR2 YYNGEE. The CDR3 spans 16 residues. J gave up 4 bases and V 0 bases, and 3 bases lay outside the gene matches. The CDR3 protein is CASSVDLAGGYNEQFF. Here the CDR3 DNA reads TGTGCCAGCAGCGTAGACCTAGCGGGGGGTTACAATGAGCAGTTCTTC.

This clone was counted a few times. The chain uses TRBV2 and TRBJ1-1; D might be TRBD1 (6 bases). Germline values: CDR1 SNHLY, CDR2 FYNNEI. Trimming left V 11 bases short and J 1 base short, with 11 bases between. The CDR3 contains 12 residues. This CDR3 is CAYRDPNTEAFF. The CDR3, as DNA: TGTGCCTACAGGGACCCGAACACTGAAGCTTTCTTT. Combining the CDR3 with reference TRBV2 and TRBJ1-1 gives the whole variable domain EPEVTQTPSHQVTQMGQEVILRCVPISNHLYFYWYRQILGQKVEFLVSFYNNEISEKSEIFDDQFSVERPDGSNFTLKIRSTKLEDSAMYFCAYRDPNTEAFFGQGTRLTVV.

The chain uses TRBV7-2 and TRBJ1-6; no definite D call. CDR3 size: 13 residues. Germline V gives CDR1 SGHTA, CDR2 FQGNSA. V gave up 5 bases and J gave up 4 bases, with 6 bases separating them. CDR3 nucleotide sequence: TGTGCCAGCAGCGCTCAGTATAATTCACCCCTCCACTTT. Protein sequence: CASSAQYNSPLHF.

The chain joins TRBV11-2 to TRBJ2-7, with a tentative D call TRBD1 (5 bases). The germline gives CDR1 SGHAT, CDR2 FQNNGV. CDR3 length equals 17 residues. V was clipped by 2 bases and J by 0 bases, with 17 bases between them. This CDR3 is CASSLSGASLSSYEQYF. DNA for the CDR3: TGTGCCAGCAGCTTATCTGGGGCATCCCTAAGCTCCTACGAGCAGTACTTC.